This TCR beta chain is drawn from a study of blood T cell dynamics during melanoma immunotherapy. This sample's time point: pre-treatment baseline. Response was assessed by RECIST 1.1 at 12 weeks, except a couple of rapid progressors. The repertoire was sequenced with immunoSEQ multiplex PCR; TCRdb's copy has only in-frame clones and lacks some. The table includes thousands of clones, 80% to 85% detected once. Germline V gives CDR1 LNHDA, CDR2 SQIVND (reference sequence). The ends lost 5 bases at V and 5 bases at J; junction bases unmatched: 4. The CDR3 consists of 14 residues. The input for sequencing was blood, taken from a patient treated with checkpoint blockade. The chain links TRBV19 to TRBJ1-1; 11 nucleotides agree with TRBD1. The TCR sequence derives from a human donor with melanoma. The DNA for the CDR3 is TGTGCCAGTAGTGCGGACAGGGGGCGTACTGAAGCTTTCTTT. Protein: CASSADRGRTEAFF.